These 15 T cell receptor beta chains share one sample of origin, sequenced in a study of T cell changes during pregnancy in multiple sclerosis (dated by TCRdb to between 2018 and 2021). The method behind the library was the immunoSEQ multiplex PCR assay. The immuneACCESS repertoire file appears here via TCRdb, limited to in-frame rearrangements. These files lack a portion of the clones; in checked studies, under half of the deficit traces to unresolved V genes, and the cause of the others is not known. Within this sample are about 70,000 clones, with roughly 94% of them counted one time only. The top ten clonotypes cover 0.5% to 0.65% of the sample. Here the sequenced sample was peripheral blood, taken in the third trimester of pregnancy. The receptors were sampled from a female donor with multiple sclerosis, enrolled in a pregnancy study.

CDR3 coding DNA: TGCAGTGCTCTGGACAGGGGGAGAGAGTACTTC. Protein product: CSALDRGREYF. This chain connects TRBV20-1 to TRBJ2-7; the match to TRBD1 covers 10 bases. CDR3 length equals 11 residues. Looked up from germline, CDR1 is DFQATT and CDR2 is SNEGSKA (reference sequence). V lost 5 bases and J lost 11; bases outside the gene matches: 6.

The chain has TRBV7-2 and TRBJ2-3; TRBD2 agrees at 10 bases. J lost 5 bases, V lost 1 base, and 9 bases had no gene match. CDR3 size: 17 residues. Germline V gene data show CDR1 as SGHTA and CDR2 as FQGNSA. The CDR3 nucleotides read TGTGCCAGCAGCTTAGATTGGGCACTAGCGGGGAGAGATACGCAGTATTTT. Amino acid sequence: CASSLDWALAGRDTQYF. Full variable domain (missing parts from reference TRBV7-2 and TRBJ2-3): GAGVSQSPSNKVTEKGKDVELRCDPISGHTALYWYRQSLGQGLEFLIYFQGNSAPDKSGLPSDRFSAERTGGSVSTLTIQRTQQEDSAVYLCASSLDWALAGRDTQYFGPGTRLTVL.

The V gene is TRBV25-1, the J gene TRBJ1-2; TRBD1 aligns across 9 bases. V dropped 3 bases and J dropped 7; count of bases not matched to a gene: 12. The germline V gene encodes CDR1 MGHDK and CDR2 SYGVNS. The CDR3 loop spans 16 amino acids. In DNA form, the CDR3 reads TGTGCCAGCAGTGACAATTCCGGGACAGGGAGGGCTGGCTACACCTTC. The encoded protein is CASSDNSGTGRAGYTF.

The V and J genes are TRBV5-6 and TRBJ1-3, with 7 bases aligning to TRBD1. Germline CDR1 reads SGHDT; CDR2 reads YYEEEE. Germline trimming cut 0 bases from V and 3 bases from J; bases unmatched to any gene: 6. The CDR3 consists of 16 residues. The CDR3 protein is CASSLERTGFGNTIYF. CDR3 DNA sequence: TGTGCCAGCAGCTTGGAGCGGACAGGCTTTGGAAACACCATATATTTT. The complete variable domain, with remaining parts taken from reference TRBV5-6 and TRBJ1-3, reads DAGVTQSPTHLIKTRGQQVTLRCSPKSGHDTVSWYQQALGQGPQFIFQYYEEEERQRGNFPDRFSGHQFPNYSSELNVNALLLGDSALYLCASSLERTGFGNTIYFGEGSWLTVV.

This clone was counted a single time. The rearrangement uses TRBV19 and TRBJ1-2; D is undetermined. The V and J ends lost 8 bases and 10 bases respectively, with 8 bases between them. Germline V CDR1 and CDR2: LNHDA, SQIVND (reference sequence). CDR3 length: 9 residues. CDR3 loop: CASGESYTF. CDR3 nucleotides: TGTGCCAGTGGGGAGTCCTACACCTTC.

J is TRBJ2-5 and V is TRBV7-9; D call uncertain. Between the trimmed V and J ends, which lost 5 bases and 3 bases, there was a span of 16 bases. Germline CDR1 and CDR2: SEHNR and FQNEAQ (reference sequence). This CDR3 is built from 15 residues. The DNA of the CDR3 is TGTGCCAGCAGCAGCCTCAGGTCCTTGGAAGAGACCCAGTACTTC. Translating gives CASSSLRSLEETQYF.

The chain links TRBV19 to TRBJ1-2; 9 nucleotides agree with TRBD1. In germline, CDR1 is LNHDA, CDR2 SQIVND (reference sequence). Trimming took 3 bases from V and 7 from J; bases not matched to a gene: 9. CDR3 size: 15 residues. This CDR3 is CASSIEGTGLSGYTF. The CDR3, as DNA: TGTGCCAGTAGTATTGAAGGGACAGGGTTGAGTGGCTACACCTTC.

The rearrangement links TRBV7-6 to TRBJ1-5, with no clear D. V lost 1 base and J lost 5, with 15 bases in between. The germline V gene encodes CDR1 SGHVS and CDR2 FNYEAQ. The CDR3 loop spans 16 amino acids. CDR3 sequence: CASSLGRGLGDQPQHF. In nucleotides, the CDR3 is TGTGCCAGCAGCTTAGGAAGAGGGTTGGGTGATCAGCCCCAGCATTTT.

The rearrangement joins TRBV9 to TRBJ1-2; the D gene is possibly TRBD1 (6 bases). Trimming removed 2 bases at V and 2 bases at J, with 10 bases between. CDR1 and CDR2 (germline): SGDLS, YYNGEE. The CDR3 consists of 14 residues. The DNA of the CDR3 is TGTGCCAGCAGCGTCGGGGGGCTGAACTATGGCTACACCTTC. Translating it yields CASSVGGLNYGYTF.

This clone was seen only once. The chain uses TRBV4-1 and TRBJ1-6; perhaps TRBD1 as D (6 bases). Germline V gene data show CDR1 as MGHRA and CDR2 as YSYEKL. This CDR3 has 14 amino acids. V lost 3 bases, J lost 6 bases, and 9 bases lay in between. DNA for the CDR3: TGCGCCAGCAGCCACTACAGGGTTAATTCACCCCTCCACTTT. Its protein is CASSHYRVNSPLHF.

This clone was found a few times. The chain recombines TRBV11-2 with TRBJ1-1; TRBD1 aligns across 9 bases. The CDR3 covers 12 residues. The germline V gene encodes CDR1 SGHAT and CDR2 FQNNGV. V dropped 5 bases and J dropped 8; count of bases not matched to a gene: 3. The CDR3 reads CASSVGQGEAFF. The CDR3 DNA reads TGTGCCAGCAGCGTGGGACAGGGCGAAGCTTTCTTT.

CDR3 protein: CASRRGGDYGYTF. The CDR3 region has the DNA TGTGCCAGCAGGCGGGGGGGGGACTATGGCTACACCTTC. This chain uses TRBV7-2 with TRBJ1-2; D might be TRBD1 (5 bases). The CDR3 is 13 residues long. Germline values: CDR1 SGHTA, CDR2 FQGNSA. The V end lost 6 bases, the J end lost 3 bases, and 11 bases lay between the germline ends.

The chain recombines TRBV6-4 with TRBJ1-6; 10 bases are shared with TRBD1. This CDR3 is 18 amino acids long. The V gene's germline CDR1 is MRHNA and CDR2 SNTAGT. Trimming at V came to 6 bases and at J to 0 bases, leaving 8 bases not matched to a gene. The CDR3 spells CASRRGTGVSSYNSPLHF. CDR3 bases: TGTGCCAGCAGACGGGGGACAGGGGTTAGCTCCTATAATTCACCCCTCCACTTT.

The chain uses TRBV7-6 and TRBJ2-3; 8 bases match TRBD2. CDR1 is SGHVS and CDR2 is FNYEAQ in the germline V gene. The V segment lost 2 bases and the J segment 5 bases; nucleotides outside the gene matches: 9. CDR3 length: 16 residues. The CDR3 DNA reads as TGTGCCAGCAGCTTACTGATAGCGGGATCATTAGATACGCAGTATTTT. This gives the protein CASSLLIAGSLDTQYF.

This chain connects TRBV6-1 to TRBJ2-1, with a tentative D call TRBD2 (6 bases). The length of the CDR3 is 16 residues. Trimming stripped 1 base from V and 2 bases from J, with 12 bases between. From germline, CDR1 is MNHNS and CDR2 SASEGT. The CDR3 bases are TGTGCCAGCAGTGAAGTGGTCGGGGGTGCCTACAATGAGCAGTTCTTC. As protein: CASSEVVGGAYNEQFF.